This TCR beta chain is drawn from a study of PD-L1 blockade in urothelial cancer. Looking at the study overall: From 2014, patients received atezolizumab, given as 1,200 mg intravenously every 3 weeks. In the patient group, most of the roughly 30 were males with bladder-origin urothelial cancer. The median T cell count in blood samples was around 150,000.

In germline, CDR1 is LNHDA, CDR2 SQIVND (reference sequence). V gave up 5 bases and J gave up 5 bases; unmatched junction bases: 8. This CDR3 is 14 amino acids long. The protocol was immunoSEQ multiplex PCR, while the TCRdb copy is restricted to in-frame clones and leaves out a portion. The data contain more than 35,000 clones, about 93% of them singletons. This clonotype originated in a man aged 65 to 79 with urothelial cancer. The sample here was PBMCs, taken around atezolizumab (anti-PD-L1) treatment. The chain has TRBV19 and TRBJ2-5, with 7 bases lining up with TRBD1. The CDR3 loop is CASSVQGTGETQYF. Here the CDR3 DNA reads TGTGCCAGTAGTGTACAGGGGACGGGGGAGACCCAGTACTTC.